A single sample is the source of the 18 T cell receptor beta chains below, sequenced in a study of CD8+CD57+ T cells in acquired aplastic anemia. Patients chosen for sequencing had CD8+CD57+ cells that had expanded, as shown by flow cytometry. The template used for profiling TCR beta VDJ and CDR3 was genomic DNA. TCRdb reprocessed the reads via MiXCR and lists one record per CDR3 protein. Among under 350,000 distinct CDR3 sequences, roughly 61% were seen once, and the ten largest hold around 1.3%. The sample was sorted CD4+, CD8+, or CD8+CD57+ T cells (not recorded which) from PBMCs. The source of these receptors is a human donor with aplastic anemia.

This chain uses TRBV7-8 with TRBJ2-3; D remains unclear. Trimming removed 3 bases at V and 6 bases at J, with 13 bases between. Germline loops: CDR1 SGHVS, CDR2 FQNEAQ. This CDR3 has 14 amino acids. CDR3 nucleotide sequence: TGTGCCAGCAGCTTCGTAGGTTTGAGGGATACGCAGTATTTT. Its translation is CASSFVGLRDTQYF.

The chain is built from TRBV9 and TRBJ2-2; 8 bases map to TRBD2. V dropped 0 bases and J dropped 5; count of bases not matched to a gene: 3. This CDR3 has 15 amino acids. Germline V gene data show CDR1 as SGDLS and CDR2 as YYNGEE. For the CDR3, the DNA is TGTGCCAGCAGCGTAGAGACGGGGGGGACCGGGGAGCTGTTTTTT. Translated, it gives CASSVETGGTGELFF.

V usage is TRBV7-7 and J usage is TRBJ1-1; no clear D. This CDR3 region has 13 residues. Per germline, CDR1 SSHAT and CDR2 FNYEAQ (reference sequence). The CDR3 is CASSRIRNTEAFF. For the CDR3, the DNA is TGTGCTAGCTCGCGGATTCGAAACACTGAAGCTTTCTTT.

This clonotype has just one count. The CDR3 DNA reads TGTGCCAGCTCACCAACAGGGGTAATGCCTATGAGCTCCTATAATTCACCCCTCCACTTT. It codes for CASSPTGVMPMSSYNSPLHF. This chain connects TRBV18 to TRBJ1-6; TRBD1 matches at 7 bases. Germline lookup yields CDR1 KGHSH and CDR2 LQKENI. V shed 2 bases, J shed 0 bases, and the junction held 13 bases outside the gene matches. CDR3 length: 20 residues.

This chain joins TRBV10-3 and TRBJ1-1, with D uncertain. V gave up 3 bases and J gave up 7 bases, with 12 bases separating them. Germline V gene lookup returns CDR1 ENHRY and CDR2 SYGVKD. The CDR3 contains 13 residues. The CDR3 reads CAISDNSASEAFF. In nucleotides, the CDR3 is TGTGCCATCAGTGACAATTCGGCGAGTGAAGCTTTCTTT.

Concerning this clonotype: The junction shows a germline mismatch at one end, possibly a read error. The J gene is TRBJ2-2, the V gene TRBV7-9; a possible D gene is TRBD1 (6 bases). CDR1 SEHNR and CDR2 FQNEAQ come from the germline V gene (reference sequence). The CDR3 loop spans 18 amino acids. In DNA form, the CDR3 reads TGTGCCAGCAGCTTGGACGGACAGATCTCTGGAAACACCGGGGAGCTGCTTTTT. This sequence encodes CASSLDGQISGNTGELLF.

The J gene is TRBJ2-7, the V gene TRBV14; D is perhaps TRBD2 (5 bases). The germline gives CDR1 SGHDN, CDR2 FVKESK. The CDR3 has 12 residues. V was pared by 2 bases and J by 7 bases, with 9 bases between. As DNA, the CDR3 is TGTGCCAGCAGCCAATTGAAGCGGGAGCAGTACTTC. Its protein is CASSQLKREQYF.

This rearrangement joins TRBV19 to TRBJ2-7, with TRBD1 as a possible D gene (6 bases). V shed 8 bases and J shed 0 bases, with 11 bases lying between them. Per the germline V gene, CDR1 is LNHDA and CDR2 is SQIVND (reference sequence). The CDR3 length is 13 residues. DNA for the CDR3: TGTGCCAGTGCCAGGACAGACTCCTACGAGCAGTACTTC. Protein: CASARTDSYEQYF.

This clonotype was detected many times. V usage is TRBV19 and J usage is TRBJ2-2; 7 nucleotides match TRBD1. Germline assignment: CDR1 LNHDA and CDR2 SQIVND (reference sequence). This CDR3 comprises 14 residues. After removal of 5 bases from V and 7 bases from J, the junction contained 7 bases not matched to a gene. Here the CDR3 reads CASSYTRQGGELFF. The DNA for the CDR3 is TGTGCCAGTAGTTATACGAGACAGGGCGGGGAGCTGTTTTTT.

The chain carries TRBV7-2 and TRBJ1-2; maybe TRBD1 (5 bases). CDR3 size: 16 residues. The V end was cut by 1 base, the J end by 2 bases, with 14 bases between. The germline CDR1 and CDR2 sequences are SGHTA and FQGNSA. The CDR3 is CASSLELGARNYGYTF. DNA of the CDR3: TGTGCCAGCAGCTTAGAGCTAGGGGCTAGAAACTATGGCTACACCTTC.

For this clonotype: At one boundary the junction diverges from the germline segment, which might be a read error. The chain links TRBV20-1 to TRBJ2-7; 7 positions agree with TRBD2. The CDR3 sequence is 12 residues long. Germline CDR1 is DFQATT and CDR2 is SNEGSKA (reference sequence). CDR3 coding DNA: TGCAGTGCCGGACTAGTCACCGGGGAGCTGTACTTC. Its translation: CSAGLVTGELYF.

This CDR3 reads CASSLAGTEYGYTF. For the CDR3, the DNA is TGTGCCAGCAGCTTAGCTGGGACAGAATATGGCTACACCTTC. The rearrangement links TRBV7-9 to TRBJ1-2; 7 nucleotides match TRBD1. The V gene's germline CDR1 is SEHNR and CDR2 FQNEAQ (reference sequence). The CDR3 length is 14 residues. V was pared by 0 bases and J by 5 bases, with 3 bases of the junction left unmatched. Drawing the rest from reference TRBV7-9 and TRBJ1-2, the complete variable domain is DTGVSQNPRHKITKRGQNVTFRCDPISEHNRLYWYRQTLGQGPEFLTYFQNEAQLEKSRLLSDRFSAERPKGSFSTLEIQRTEQGDSAMYLCASSLAGTEYGYTFGSGTRLTVV.

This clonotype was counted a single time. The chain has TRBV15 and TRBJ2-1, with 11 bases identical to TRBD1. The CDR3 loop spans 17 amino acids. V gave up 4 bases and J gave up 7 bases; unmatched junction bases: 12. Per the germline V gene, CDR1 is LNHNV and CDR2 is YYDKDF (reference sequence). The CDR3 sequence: CATSKGGTGGKRNEQFF. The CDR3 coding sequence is TGTGCCACCAGCAAGGGAGGGACAGGGGGTAAAAGGAATGAGCAGTTCTTC.

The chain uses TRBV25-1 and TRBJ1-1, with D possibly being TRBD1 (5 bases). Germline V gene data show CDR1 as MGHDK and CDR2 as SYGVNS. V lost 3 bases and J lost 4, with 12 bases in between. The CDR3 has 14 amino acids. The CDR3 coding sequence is TGTGCCAGCAGTGATTGGGACCGACCCACTGAAGCTTTCTTT. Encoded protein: CASSDWDRPTEAFF.

This CDR3 reads CASSLGRRDTQYF. CDR3 coding DNA: TGTGCCAGCAGCCTCGGGAGGAGGGATACGCAGTATTTT. V usage is TRBV11-2 and J usage is TRBJ2-3, with 7 bases matching TRBD2. Germline CDR1 and CDR2: SGHAT and FQNNGV. Trimming at V came to 5 bases and at J to 6 bases, leaving 5 bases not matched to a gene. CDR3 size: 13 residues.

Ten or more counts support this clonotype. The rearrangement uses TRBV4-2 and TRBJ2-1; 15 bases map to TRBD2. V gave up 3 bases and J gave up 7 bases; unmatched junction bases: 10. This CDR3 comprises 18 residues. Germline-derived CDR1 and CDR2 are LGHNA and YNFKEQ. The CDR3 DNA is TGTGCCAGCAGCCAGGCAATGGGGACTAGCGGGAGGAGGAATGAGCAGTTCTTC. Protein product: CASSQAMGTSGRRNEQFF.

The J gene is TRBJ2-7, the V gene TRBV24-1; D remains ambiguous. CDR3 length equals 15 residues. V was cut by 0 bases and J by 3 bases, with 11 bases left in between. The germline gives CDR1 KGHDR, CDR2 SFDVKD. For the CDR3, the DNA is TGTGCCACCAGTGATTTGCCAGGCCCCCGCTACGAGCAGTACTTC. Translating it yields CATSDLPGPRYEQYF.

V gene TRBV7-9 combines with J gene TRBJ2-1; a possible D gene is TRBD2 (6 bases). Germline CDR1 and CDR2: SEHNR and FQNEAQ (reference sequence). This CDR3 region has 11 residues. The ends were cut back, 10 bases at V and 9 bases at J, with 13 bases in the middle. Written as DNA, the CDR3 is TGTGCCACCTCGGGGGTTCGTGAGCAGTTCTTC. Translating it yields CATSGVREQFF.